A single sample gave rise to the 24 T cell receptor beta chains below, sequenced in a study of blood T cells in healthy people across ages (dated by TCRdb to 2013 to 2016). The library was made by 5' RACE. Instrument used: Illumina HiSeq 2500. A second roughly 6 to 12 cycle PCR used a sample-barcoded 5' primer and a J-beta primer mix. TCRdb itself trimmed the public reads at Q25 with fastp, ran MiXCR and retained productive beta chains. CDR3 protein duplicates are merged, each entry listing the most common genes and DNA. The sample table holds some 640,000 distinct CDR3 sequences, of which 25% to 30% were seen once. The biggest ten clones account for less than 20% of the sample. The specimen was blood. All receptors come from a woman at least 80 years old in good health.

Ten or more counts support this clonotype. The rearrangement links TRBV4-3 to TRBJ2-6; D gene ambiguous. CDR1 is LGHNA, CDR2 YSLEER, per germline. The ends were cut back, 4 bases at V and 2 bases at J, with 9 bases in the middle. The CDR3 sequence is 15 residues long. For the CDR3, the DNA is TGCGCCAGCAGCCCGAAAACTGCTGGGGCCAACGTCCTGACTTTC. This gives the protein CASSPKTAGANVLTF.

The V gene is TRBV20-1, the J gene TRBJ2-5, with D unresolved. V was clipped by 5 bases and J by 5 bases, with 18 bases between them. This CDR3 has 14 amino acids. Germline CDR1 and CDR2: DFQATT and SNEGSKA (reference sequence). This chain's CDR3 is CSAPPRAQGETQYF. The CDR3 nucleotides are TGCAGTGCTCCACCTCGAGCACAAGGGGAGACCCAGTACTTC.

The chain joins TRBV11-2 to TRBJ2-1; D gene ambiguous. The J call may not be correct, given that the DNA end is closer to TRBJ2-7. The CDR3 loop spans 15 amino acids. Germline assignment: CDR1 SGHAT and CDR2 FQNNGV. CDR3 sequence reads: CASSFGRNFYNEQYF. The CDR3 nucleotides are TGTGCCAGCAGTTTCGGACGGAACTTCTACAATGAGCAGTACTTC.

As DNA, the CDR3 is TGCGCCAGCAGCTCGACAGTGAGCTCCTACGAGCAGTACTTC. Protein product: CASSSTVSSYEQYF. The chain joins TRBV5-1 to TRBJ2-7, with D possibly being TRBD1 (5 bases). The V end was cut by 3 bases, the J end by 0 bases, with 10 bases between. This CDR3 has 14 residues. CDR1 is SGHRS and CDR2 is YFSETQ in the germline V gene.

This clonotype was found many times. The rearrangement uses TRBV15 and TRBJ2-1, with TRBD2 identical over 8 bases. The germline CDR1 and CDR2 sequences are LNHNV and YYDKDF (reference sequence). The CDR3 sequence is 14 residues long. V trimming: 3 bases; J trimming: 6 bases; junction bases outside the gene matches: 4. CDR3 protein: CATSSRRGANEQFF. DNA for the CDR3: TGTGCCACCAGCAGTAGGCGGGGGGCCAATGAGCAGTTCTTC.

This clonotype appeared many times. V is TRBV12-3 or TRBV12-4 and J is TRBJ1-2; 10 nucleotides agree with TRBD1. J gave up 8 bases and V 4 bases, and 10 bases lay outside the gene matches. CDR3 length: 15 amino acids. The CDR3, as DNA: TGTGCCAGCAGTTCTCACGGGACAGGGGATGAAGGCTACACCTTC. Translated, it gives CASSSHGTGDEGYTF.

This clonotype was observed a handful of times. At one of its ends the junction is not consistent with the germline gene, which may arise from a read error. V and J are TRBV20-1 and TRBJ1-5; D remains ambiguous. The CDR3 has 15 amino acids. Germline CDR1 reads DFQATT; CDR2 reads SNEGSKA (reference sequence). CDR3 in DNA: TGCAGTGCTAGAGATTCGACGGGGTTGCGGCAGCCCCGGCATTTT. This codes for CSARDSTGLRQPRHF.

The chain employs TRBV7-9 and TRBJ1-2, with 7 nucleotides matching TRBD1. Germline values: CDR1 SEHNR, CDR2 FQNEAQ (reference sequence). The CDR3 is 16 residues long. After removal of 8 bases from V and 3 bases from J, the junction contained 15 bases not matched to a gene. The CDR3 loop reads CASYYSEGASDYGYTF. The CDR3 DNA is TGTGCCAGCTACTATTCGGAGGGGGCGAGTGACTATGGCTACACCTTC.

This clonotype was counted between two and nine times. This sequence joins TRBV7-9 and TRBJ1-6; D is unclear. V was trimmed by 0 bases and J by 4 bases, leaving 7 bases between them. Per the germline V gene, CDR1 is SEHNR and CDR2 is FQNEAQ (reference sequence). The CDR3 consists of 15 residues. The CDR3 nucleotides are TGTGCCAGCAGCTTAGCAGGAGATTATAATTCACCCCTCCACTTT. This translates into CASSLAGDYNSPLHF.

The J gene is TRBJ1-3, the V gene TRBV12-3 or TRBV12-4; D not certain. The CDR3 runs 14 residues. Trimming stripped 5 bases from V and 7 bases from J, with 15 bases between. The CDR3 sequence is CASSARSPGNTIYF. The CDR3 DNA follows: TGTGCCAGCAGTGCCCGGAGTCCCGGGAACACCATATATTTT.

In this sample, this clonotype turned up a few times. With a much larger clone just one base away, this may be a read error. This chain joins TRBV9 and TRBJ2-4; D perhaps matches TRBD1 (5 bases). Deletions cut 3 bases from V and 2 bases from J, with 9 bases between. The CDR3 is 14 amino acids. Germline CDR1 and CDR2: SGDLS and YYNGEE. This CDR3 reads CASSGGETKNIQYF. The CDR3 DNA follows: TGTGCCAGCAGCGGGGGCGAAACCAAAAACATTCAGTACTTC.

There are a few counts of this clonotype. The V gene is TRBV5-1, the J gene TRBJ2-3; D is uncertain. Looked up from germline, CDR1 is SGHRS and CDR2 is YFSETQ. The CDR3 spans 12 residues. Trimming took off 5 bases at V and 0 bases at J, with 4 bases between the two ends. This CDR3 reads CASRLSTDTQYF. The DNA of the CDR3 is TGCGCCAGCAGGCTCAGCACAGATACGCAGTATTTT.

The genes are TRBV5-1 and TRBJ2-5; the D gene is possibly TRBD1 (5 bases). The V end lost 2 bases, the J end lost 5 bases, and 13 bases lay between the germline ends. The CDR3 spans 14 residues. Germline CDR1 SGHRS, CDR2 YFSETQ. Here the CDR3 reads CASSFGTPGETQYF. DNA for the CDR3: TGCGCCAGCAGCTTTGGTACGCCAGGGGAGACCCAGTACTTC.

Worth noting for this clonotype: A much larger clone sits a single nucleotide away, making a read error possible. Here the CDR3 reads CATSRALRDGPVDEQYF. The CDR3 DNA reads as TGTGCCACCAGCAGAGCCCTCCGGGACGGACCGGTCGATGAGCAGTACTTC. The chain is built from TRBV15 and TRBJ2-5; D tentatively reads TRBD1 or TRBD2 (5 bases each). The V gene lost 1 base and the J gene lost 11 bases, with 26 bases spanning the gap. Germline-derived CDR1 and CDR2 are LNHNV and YYDKDF (reference sequence). The length of the CDR3 is 17 residues.

The chain combines TRBV6-2 or TRBV6-3 with TRBJ2-7; 8 positions match TRBD1. Germline V gives CDR1 MNHEY, CDR2 SVGEGT. This CDR3 has 15 residues. The ends lost 7 bases at V and 3 bases at J; junction bases unmatched: 11. The CDR3 DNA follows: TGTGCCAGCACCACAGGGTCAGGGGGCAGCTACGAGCAGTACTTC. Its translation: CASTTGSGGSYEQYF.

The V and J genes are TRBV6-2 or TRBV6-3 and TRBJ1-1; D may be TRBD1 (6 bases). This CDR3 contains 13 residues. Looked up from germline, CDR1 is MNHEY and CDR2 is SVGEGT. V was shortened by 5 bases and J by 4 bases, with 11 bases between the two germline ends. The CDR3 coding sequence is TGTGCCAGCAGTCGGACAGATAGCACTGAAGCTTTCTTT. The encoded protein is CASSRTDSTEAFF.

The chain employs TRBV4-1 and TRBJ1-2, with 7 bases matching TRBD1. Germline CDR1 and CDR2: MGHRA and YSYEKL. The V gene end was trimmed by 5 bases and the J gene end by 8 bases; junction bases not matched to a gene: 14. The CDR3 totals 15 residues. The CDR3 DNA is TGCGCCAGCAGCTTGTCTGGACAGGCTACCTCGGGCTACACCTTC. It yields the protein CASSLSGQATSGYTF.

This clonotype was seen once. This may be a read error, as it is one base from a much larger clone. The chain links TRBV30 to TRBJ1-2; D is ambiguous. The germline V gene has CDR1 GTSNPN and CDR2 SVGIG (reference sequence). The CDR3 length is 11 residues. CDR3 in DNA: TGTGCCTGGAGTGAGGGCTATGGCCACACCTTC. Encoded protein: CAWSEGYGHTF. The full variable domain, with the rest looked up from reference TRBV30 and TRBJ1-2, is SQTIHQWPATLVQPVGSPLSLECTVEGTSNPNLYWYRQAAGRGLQLLFYSVGIGQISSEVPQNLSASRPQDRQFILSSKKLLLSDSGFYLCAWSEGYGHTFGSGTRLTVV.

As DNA, the CDR3 is TGCGCCAGCAGCCAAGATCACCACCTCTCTGGAAACACCATATATTTT. Translating gives CASSQDHHLSGNTIYF. This chain joins TRBV4-3 and TRBJ1-3, with D uncertain. Germline CDR1 and CDR2: LGHNA and YSLEER. Trimming stripped 0 bases from V and 0 bases from J, with 9 bases between. The CDR3 is made up of 16 amino acids.

This clonotype was counted between two and nine times. The chain joins TRBV7-2 to TRBJ1-1, with D perhaps matching TRBD1 (6 bases). Per the germline V gene, CDR1 is SGHTA and CDR2 is FQGNSA. V was trimmed by 0 bases and J by 10 bases, leaving 12 bases between them. The CDR3 is made up of 13 amino acids. CDR3: CASSLARGAGAFF. CDR3 DNA: TGTGCCAGCAGCTTAGCGAGGGGGGCGGGAGCTTTCTTT.

This clonotype was recorded at least ten times. The chain's CDR3 is CASSVALRGAGYTF. The CDR3 DNA follows: TGTGCCAGCAGCGTAGCGTTAAGGGGAGCTGGCTACACCTTC. The rearrangement joins TRBV9 to TRBJ1-2, with D possibly TRBD1 on 5 matching bases. The CDR3 is 14 residues long. V dropped 0 bases and J dropped 7 bases, with 13 bases sitting between them. Germline V CDR1 and CDR2: SGDLS, YYNGEE.

For this clonotype: A much larger clone lies one base from this, so it may be a read error. This rearrangement joins TRBV7-9 to TRBJ2-5; 8 positions agree with TRBD1. Germline assignment: CDR1 SEHNR and CDR2 FQNEAQ (reference sequence). The CDR3 length is 16 residues. Losses at the gene ends were 2 bases for V and 11 bases for J; bases not matched to a gene: 16. The CDR3 spells CASSLRGRGPYNEQYF. The CDR3, as DNA: TGTGCCAGCAGCTTAAGGGGCAGGGGGCCCTACAATGAGCAGTACTTC.

In regard to this clonotype: This sequence may be a read error, since a much larger clone differs from it by one base. The rearrangement links TRBV30 to TRBJ2-3; D may be TRBD2 (5 bases). The V end was cut by 8 bases, the J end by 2 bases, with 11 bases between. Looked up from germline, CDR1 is GTSNPN and CDR2 is SVGIG (reference sequence). The CDR3 loop spans 12 amino acids. The chain's CDR3 is CASDYHTDTQYF. The CDR3 nucleotides are TGTGCCAGCGACTACCACACAGATACGCAGTATTTT.

This clonotype has at least ten counts. V and J are TRBV4-2 and TRBJ2-5; D is possibly TRBD1 or TRBD2 (5 bases each). The CDR3 runs to 15 residues. V was shortened by 1 base and J by 2 bases, with 11 bases between the two germline ends. Germline CDR1 reads LGHNA; CDR2 reads YNFKEQ. The CDR3 spells CASSQGQRTQETQYF. In nucleotides, the CDR3 is TGTGCCAGCAGCCAAGGACAGAGGACTCAAGAGACCCAGTACTTC.